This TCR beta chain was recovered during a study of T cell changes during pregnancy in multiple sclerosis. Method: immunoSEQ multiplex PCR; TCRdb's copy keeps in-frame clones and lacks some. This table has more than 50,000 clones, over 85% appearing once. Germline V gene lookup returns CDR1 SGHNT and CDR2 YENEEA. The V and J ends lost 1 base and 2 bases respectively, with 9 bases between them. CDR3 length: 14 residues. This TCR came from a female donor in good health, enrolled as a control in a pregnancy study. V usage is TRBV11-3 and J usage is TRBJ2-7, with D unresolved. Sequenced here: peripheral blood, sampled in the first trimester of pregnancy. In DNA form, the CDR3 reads TGTGCCAGCAGCTTAGTACGTAGTACCTACGAGCAGTACTTC. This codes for CASSLVRSTYEQYF.